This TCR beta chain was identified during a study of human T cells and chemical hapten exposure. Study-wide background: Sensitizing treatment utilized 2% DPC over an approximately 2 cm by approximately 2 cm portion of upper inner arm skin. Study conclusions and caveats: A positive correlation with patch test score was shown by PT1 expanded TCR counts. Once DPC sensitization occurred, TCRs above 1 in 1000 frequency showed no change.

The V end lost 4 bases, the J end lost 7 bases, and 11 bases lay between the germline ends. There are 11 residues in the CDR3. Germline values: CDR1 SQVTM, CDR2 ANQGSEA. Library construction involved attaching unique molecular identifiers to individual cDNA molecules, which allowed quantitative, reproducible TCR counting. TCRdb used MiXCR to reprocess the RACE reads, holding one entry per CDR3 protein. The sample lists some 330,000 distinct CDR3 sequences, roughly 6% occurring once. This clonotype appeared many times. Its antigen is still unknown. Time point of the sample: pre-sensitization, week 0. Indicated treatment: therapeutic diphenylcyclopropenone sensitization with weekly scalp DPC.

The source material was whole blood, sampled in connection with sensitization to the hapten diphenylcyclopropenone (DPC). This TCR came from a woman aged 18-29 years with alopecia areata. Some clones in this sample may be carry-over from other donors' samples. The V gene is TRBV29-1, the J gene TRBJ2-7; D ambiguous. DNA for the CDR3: TGCAGCGTTGGGAGCCCTCAGGAGCAGTACTTC. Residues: CSVGSPQEQYF.